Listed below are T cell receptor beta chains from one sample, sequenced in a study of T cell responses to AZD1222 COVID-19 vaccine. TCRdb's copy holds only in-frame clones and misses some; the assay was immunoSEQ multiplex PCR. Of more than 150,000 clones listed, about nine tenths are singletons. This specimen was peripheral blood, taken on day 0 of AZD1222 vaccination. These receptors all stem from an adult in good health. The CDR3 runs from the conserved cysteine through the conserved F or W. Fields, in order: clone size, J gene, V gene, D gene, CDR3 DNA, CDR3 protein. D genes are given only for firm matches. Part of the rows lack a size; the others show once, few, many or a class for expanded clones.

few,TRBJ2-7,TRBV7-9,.,TGTGCCAGCAGCTCTAACATGAGCTACGAGCAGTACTTC,CASSSNMSYEQYF
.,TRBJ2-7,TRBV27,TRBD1,TGTGCCAGCAGTGATGGACAGGGGGTGGGCGAGCAGTACTTC,CASSDGQGVGEQYF
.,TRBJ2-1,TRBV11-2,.,TGTGCCAGCAGCAACAATCGGGGGTTAAGGGACAATGAGCAGTTCTTC,CASSNNRGLRDNEQFF
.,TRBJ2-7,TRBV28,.,TGTGCCAGCAGCCCCCGGCAGGGTTCCTACGAGCAGTACTTC,CASSPRQGSYEQYF
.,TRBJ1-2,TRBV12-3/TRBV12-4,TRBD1,TGTGCCAGCGGGGACAGTAATAACTATGGCTACACCTTC,CASGDSNNYGYTF
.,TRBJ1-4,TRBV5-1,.,TGCGCCAGCAGCTCTGGACGGATGAATGAAAAACTGTTTTTT,CASSSGRMNEKLFF
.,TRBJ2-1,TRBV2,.,TGTGCCAGCAGTGTATTTCGGGGGGCCCCCATCGATGAGCAGTTCTTC,CASSVFRGAPIDEQFF
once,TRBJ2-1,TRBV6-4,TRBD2,TGTGCCACCAGTCAAGTAGCGGGAGGAAAAGGTGGTGGGTCCTACAATGAGCAGTTCTTC,CATSQVAGGKGGGSYNEQFF
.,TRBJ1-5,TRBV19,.,TGTGCCAGTAGTATACTCTCAGGGGACCGCAATCAGCCCCAGCATTTT,CASSILSGDRNQPQHF
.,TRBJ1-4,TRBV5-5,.,TGTGCCAGCAAAGAACAACTCTCTGCGGAAAAACTGTTTTTT,CASKEQLSAEKLFF
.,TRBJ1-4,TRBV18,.,TGTGCCAGCTCACCAGGGTCAGGGGCTGCAACTAATGAAAAACTGTTTTTT,CASSPGSGAATNEKLFF
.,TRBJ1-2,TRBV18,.,TGTGCCAGCTCACCACCGTCAGGGAACTATGGCTACACCTTC,CASSPPSGNYGYTF
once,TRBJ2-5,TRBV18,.,TGTGCCAGCTCACCTGGGGGAGAGACCCAGTACTTC,CASSPGGETQYF
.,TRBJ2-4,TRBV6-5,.,TGTGCCAGCAGCCCAGGGCCCTCCAGGAACATTCAGTACTTC,CASSPGPSRNIQYF
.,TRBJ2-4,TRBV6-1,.,TGTGCCAGCAGTGAGGCATCAGGGGCCGCCAAAAACATTCAGTACTTC,CASSEASGAAKNIQYF
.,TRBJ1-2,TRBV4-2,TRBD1,TGTGCCAGCAGCCAAGCACAGGGGTTGGTCAACTATGGCTACACCTTC,CASSQAQGLVNYGYTF
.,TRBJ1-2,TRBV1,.,TGCACCAGCAGCCAAGGGGACAGAGGGGGGGAGAACTATGGCTACACCTTC,CTSSQGDRGGENYGYTF
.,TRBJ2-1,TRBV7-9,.,TGTGCCAGCAGAGGCGGTTTCTCCTACAATGAGCAGTTCTTC,CASRGGFSYNEQFF
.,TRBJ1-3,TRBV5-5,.,TGTGCCAGCAGCTTTGGGGTTGGTGGAAACACCATATATTTT,CASSFGVGGNTIYF
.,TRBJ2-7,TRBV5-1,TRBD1,TGCGCCAGCAGCTTGGAGGGGGCGGGCAACGAGCAGTACTTC,CASSLEGAGNEQYF
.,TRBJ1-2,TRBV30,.,TGTGCCTGGGGAGCCAGCGGGGGGAATGGGGGCTACACCTTC,CAWGASGGNGGYTF
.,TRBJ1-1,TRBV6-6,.,TGTGCCGGGGGGGGCAGTTGGACAAACGCTGAAGCTTTCTTT,CAGGGSWTNAEAFF
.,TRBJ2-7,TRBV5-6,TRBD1,TGTGCCAGCAGCATAAAGCAGGGGGCCTACACCCGCGAGCAGTACTTC,CASSIKQGAYTREQYF
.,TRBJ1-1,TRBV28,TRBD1,TGTGCCAGCAGCTCGGGACAGCTTGAAGCTTTCTTT,CASSSGQLEAFF
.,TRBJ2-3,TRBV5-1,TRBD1,TGCGCCAGCAGCTCCGGGACAGGGAAAGGGGGAGATACGCAGTATTTT,CASSSGTGKGGDTQYF
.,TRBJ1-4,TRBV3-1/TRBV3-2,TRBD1,TGTGCCAGCAGCCGCCCAGGGGGCTTAGGGGAAAAACTGTTTTTT,CASSRPGGLGEKLFF
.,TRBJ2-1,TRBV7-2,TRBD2,TGTGCCAGCAGCTTAGAAGGGACTAGCGGCATGAGCTCCTACAATGAGCAGTTCTTC,CASSLEGTSGMSSYNEQFF
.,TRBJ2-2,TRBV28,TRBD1,TGTGCCAGCAGTAACACTCAACCGGGACAGGCTACGAAGCCCGGGGAGCTGTTTTTT,CASSNTQPGQATKPGELFF
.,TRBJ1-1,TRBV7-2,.,TGTGCCAGCAGCTTAGGGCAGAAGAACACTGAAGCTTTCTTT,CASSLGQKNTEAFF
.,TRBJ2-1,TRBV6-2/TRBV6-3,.,TGTGCCAGCAGTTTCAGGGGCGAGTCTAGGGAGCAGTTCTTC,CASSFRGESREQFF
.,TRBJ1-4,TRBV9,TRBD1,TGTGCCAGCAGCGTAGTAGGGACAGGGGCACCTAATGAAAAACTGTTTTTT,CASSVVGTGAPNEKLFF
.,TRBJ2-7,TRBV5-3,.,TGTGCCAGACGATGGCCCTACGAGCAGTACTTC,CARRWPYEQYF
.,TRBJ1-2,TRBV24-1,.,TGTGCCACCAGTGAAGAATACAAGGGCTACACCTTC,CATSEEYKGYTF
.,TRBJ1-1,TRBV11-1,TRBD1,TGTGCCAGCAGCCGTAGGGACAGGGAGAACACTGAAGCTTTCTTT,CASSRRDRENTEAFF
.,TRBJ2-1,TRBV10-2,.,TGCGCCAGCAGTGATGTAGGAGGTGAGCAGTTCTTC,CASSDVGGEQFF
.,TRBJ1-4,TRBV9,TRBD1,TGTGCCAGCAGCGTATCGATCCCAAGTACCGGGACAGGGGGCCGATGGACTAATGAAAAACTGTTTTTT,CASSVSIPSTGTGGRWTNEKLFF
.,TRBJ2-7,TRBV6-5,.,TGTGCCAGCAGAGGACTAAGCTCCTACGAGCAGTACTTC,CASRGLSSYEQYF
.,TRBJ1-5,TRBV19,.,TGTGCCAGTGAGCGGGGCTCAGCCCCTTATCAGCCCCAGCATTTT,CASERGSAPYQPQHF
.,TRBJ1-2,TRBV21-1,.,TGTGCCAGCAGCAAAGGTTCTCGGGACAGAGTTAACTATGGCTACACCTTC,CASSKGSRDRVNYGYTF
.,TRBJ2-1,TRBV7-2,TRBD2,TGTGCCAGCAGGCTAGCGGGGTCCTACAATGAGCAGTTCTTC,CASRLAGSYNEQFF
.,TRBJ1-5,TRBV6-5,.,TGTGCCAGCAGACGGGACCCTAATAGCAATCAGCCCCAGCATTTT,CASRRDPNSNQPQHF
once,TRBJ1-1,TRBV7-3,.,TGTGCCAGCAGCCCCAACTCTGGGGGGGTTGACACTGAAGCTTTCTTT,CASSPNSGGVDTEAFF
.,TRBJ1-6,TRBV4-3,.,TGCGCCAGCAGCCAAGGAGGGGGGACGGTGAATTCACCCCTCCACTTT,CASSQGGGTVNSPLHF
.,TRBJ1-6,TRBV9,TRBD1,TGTGCCAGCAGCGAGGAACTAACAGGGGCGGGTAATTCACCCCTCCACTTT,CASSEELTGAGNSPLHF
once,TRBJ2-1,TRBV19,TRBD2,TGTGCCAGTAGTCCGGGACTAGCGGGGAGATGGCAGTTCTTC,CASSPGLAGRWQFF
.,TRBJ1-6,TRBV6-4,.,TGTGCCAGCAGTGAAGGCAGGGCGGGTTCACCCCTCCACTTT,CASSEGRAGSPLHF
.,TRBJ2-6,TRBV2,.,TGTGCCAGCAGTGAATCAGGACGGCACTCTGGGGCCAACGTCCTGACTTTC,CASSESGRHSGANVLTF
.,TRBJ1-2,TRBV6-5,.,TGTGCCAGCATTAACAGACCTAACTATGGCTACACCTTC,CASINRPNYGYTF